The next 3 T cell receptor beta chains were all read from a single sample in a study of shared clonotypes between healthy human individuals. Sequencing was performed with immunoSEQ multiplex PCR; in TCRdb, only in-frame clones are kept and a portion is missing. The table lists a few million clones, 90% to 97% of them singletons. The sample consisted of naive CD4+ T cells sorted from blood. Subset here: CD45RA+ positively selected. All receptors come from a man aged 18 to 30 in good health.

This chain links TRBV7-9 with TRBJ2-7; D is ambiguous. From germline, CDR1 is SEHNR and CDR2 FQNEAQ (reference sequence). The CDR3 is 14 residues long. V dropped 4 bases and J dropped 2 bases, with 12 bases sitting between them. CDR3 residues: CASSSGSEPYEQYF. Written as DNA, the CDR3 is TGTGCCAGCAGCTCGGGTTCCGAACCCTACGAGCAGTACTTC. Based on the CDR3 plus reference TRBV7-9 and TRBJ2-7, the full variable domain is DTGVSQNPRHKITKRGQNVTFRCDPISEHNRLYWYRQTLGQGPEFLTYFQNEAQLEKSRLLSDRFSAERPKGSFSTLEIQRTEQGDSAMYLCASSSGSEPYEQYFGPGTRLTVT.

The rearrangement links TRBV10-1 to TRBJ1-3, with 9 bases aligning to TRBD1. The CDR3 has 18 amino acids. Trimming removed 2 bases from V and 6 bases from J; junction bases left unmatched: 14. Germline-derived CDR1 and CDR2 are WNHNN and SYGVQD (reference sequence). This CDR3 is CASSELHTWDRVENTIYF. The CDR3 DNA is TGCGCCAGCAGTGAGCTTCACACCTGGGACAGGGTCGAAAACACCATATATTTT.

The gene calls are TRBV5-1 and TRBJ1-2; perhaps TRBD1 as D (5 bases). Between the trimmed V and J ends, which lost 7 bases and 6 bases, there was a span of 16 bases. This CDR3 comprises 13 residues. Germline loops: CDR1 SGHRS, CDR2 YFSETQ. CDR3 region: CASGFGADDGYTF. CDR3 DNA: TGCGCCAGCGGTTTCGGGGCGGATGATGGCTACACCTTC.